This TCR beta chain was captured in a study of early T cells in non-severe SARS-CoV-2 infection. The CDR3 totals 12 residues. From germline, CDR1 is SGHRS and CDR2 YFSETQ. V gave up 5 bases and J gave up 2 bases; unmatched junction bases: 1. TCRdb independently ran MiXCR on the 5' RACE reads; one entry per CDR3 protein. This table has roughly 29,000 distinct CDR3 sequences, 5.5% to 7.5% appearing once. There are many counts of this clonotype. This receptor was identified in an adult who was a healthcare worker with PCR-confirmed SARS-CoV-2 infection or an uninfected control (not recorded which). The V gene is TRBV5-1, the J gene TRBJ2-7, with 7 bases lining up with TRBD2. Material: whole blood, obtained at baseline. The CDR3 DNA reads as TGCGCCAGCAGGGGACTAACCTACGAGCAGTACTTC. Amino acid sequence: CASRGLTYEQYF.